Each of the 2 T cell receptor beta chains below was sequenced from the same sample in a study of T cell repertoires in cytomegalovirus infection (dated by TCRdb to between 2017 and 2020). The antigens of these receptors remain unknown. The run used an Illumina HiSeq 1500. The public reads were run again by TCRdb, first through fastp at Q25 and then through MiXCR, and only productive beta chains were kept. Identical CDR3 proteins give one entry, which carries the most common genes and DNA. The sample profile shows approximately 910,000 distinct CDR3 sequences; roughly 30% of them were found once. The ten largest clones represent more than 13% of the sample. The treatment or condition label corresponds to: in vitro stimulation with specific CMV peptide epitopes to enrich CMV-specific T cells. The material sequenced was cultured CD8+ T cells from PBMCs, taken from culture after CMV antigen stimulation. The receptors stem from a human donor in good health (CMV status not recorded). Some clones in this sample may be carry-over from other donors' samples.

This clonotype was seen many times. The J gene is TRBJ1-1, the V gene TRBV7-6; D not resolved. Germline CDR1 and CDR2: SGHVS and FNYEAQ. V was trimmed by 0 bases and J by 0 bases, leaving 11 bases between them. The CDR3 contains 16 residues. The CDR3 loop is CASSLAGKMMNTEAFF. In DNA, the CDR3 is TGTGCCAGCAGCTTAGCAGGAAAAATGATGAACACTGAAGCTTTCTTT.

This clonotype has only a few counts. The chain combines TRBV27 with TRBJ1-1; weak D call: TRBD1 (5 bases). The ends were cut back, 5 bases at V and 1 base at J, with 17 bases in the middle. The CDR3 is made up of 16 amino acids. Germline V gene sequence: CDR1 MNHEY, CDR2 SMNVEV (reference sequence). The CDR3 protein is CASSPGGLPTNTEAFF. The CDR3, as DNA: TGTGCCAGCAGTCCTGGGGGACTCCCCACGAACACTGAAGCTTTCTTT.